These T cell receptor beta chains were read from a single sample in a study of shared clonotypes between healthy human individuals. The method was immunoSEQ multiplex PCR; TCRdb's version includes in-frame clones alone and lacks a portion of them. Among millions of clones listed, approximately 94% were seen once. The sequenced sample was naive CD4+ T cells sorted from blood. The receptors were sampled from a man aged 18 to 29 in good health. CDR3s include the opening cysteine and the closing phenylalanine or tryptophan. Fields, in order: V gene, J gene, clone size, D gene, CDR3 DNA, CDR3 protein. The D gene is left open where the match is weak. Clone size is given for some rows only: seen once, a few or many times, or a class if the clone is expanded.

v_gene: TRBV12-2; j_gene: TRBJ2-7; abundance: NA; d_gene: NA; CDR3nt: TGTGCAAGTCGCTTACGGCTGTTTCCCTACGAGCAGTACTTC; CDR3aa: CASRLRLFPYEQYF
v_gene: TRBV5-6; j_gene: TRBJ2-3; abundance: NA; d_gene: TRBD2; CDR3nt: TGTGCCAGCCACGAGGGCGGGGGGGCGGATACGCAGTATTTT; CDR3aa: CASHEGGGADTQYF
v_gene: TRBV9; j_gene: TRBJ2-1; abundance: NA; d_gene: TRBD2; CDR3nt: TGTGCCAGCAGAGCAGGACTAGCGGGAGATAATGAGCAGTTCTTC; CDR3aa: CASRAGLAGDNEQFF
v_gene: TRBV19; j_gene: TRBJ1-2; abundance: NA; d_gene: NA; CDR3nt: TGTGCCAGTAGTATAGCCCGGACAGTAAACTATGGCTACACCTTC; CDR3aa: CASSIARTVNYGYTF
v_gene: TRBV2; j_gene: TRBJ2-3; abundance: NA; d_gene: NA; CDR3nt: TGTGCCCAGGCAGGGGGGAGCACAGATACGCAGTATTTT; CDR3aa: CAQAGGSTDTQYF
v_gene: TRBV5-6; j_gene: TRBJ2-7; abundance: NA; d_gene: TRBD1; CDR3nt: TGTGCCAGCAGCTACCTGACAGGGAGAGAGAACGAGCAGTACTTC; CDR3aa: CASSYLTGRENEQYF
v_gene: TRBV7-8; j_gene: TRBJ1-2; abundance: NA; d_gene: TRBD1; CDR3nt: TGTGCCAGCAGCTTAAAGACAGGGGCTAACTATGGCTACACCTTC; CDR3aa: CASSLKTGANYGYTF
v_gene: TRBV19; j_gene: TRBJ2-7; abundance: NA; d_gene: NA; CDR3nt: TGTGCCAGTAGTGCCGAGACAGGCTACGAGCAGTACTTC; CDR3aa: CASSAETGYEQYF
v_gene: TRBV7-8; j_gene: TRBJ2-1; abundance: NA; d_gene: NA; CDR3nt: TGTGCCAGCAGGGGGGCGGGCTGGGCCTACAATGAGCAGTTCTTC; CDR3aa: CASRGAGWAYNEQFF
v_gene: TRBV7-8; j_gene: TRBJ2-1; abundance: NA; d_gene: TRBD2; CDR3nt: TGTGCCAGCAGCTTTACTAGCGGGAGGACAACCTACAATGAGCAGTTCTTC; CDR3aa: CASSFTSGRTTYNEQFF
v_gene: TRBV2; j_gene: TRBJ1-2; abundance: NA; d_gene: NA; CDR3nt: TGTGCCAGCACTCCCACAGCCTATGGCTACACCTTC; CDR3aa: CASTPTAYGYTF
v_gene: TRBV27; j_gene: TRBJ1-4; abundance: NA; d_gene: NA; CDR3nt: TGTGCCAGCAGTTTATCGGGGGGAGCAACTAATGAAAAACTGTTTTTT; CDR3aa: CASSLSGGATNEKLFF
v_gene: TRBV10-1; j_gene: TRBJ2-1; abundance: NA; d_gene: NA; CDR3nt: TGCGCCAGCAGTGGGGGCCAGCCCATTCACTACAATGAGCAGTTCTTC; CDR3aa: CASSGGQPIHYNEQFF
v_gene: TRBV5-4; j_gene: TRBJ2-3; abundance: NA; d_gene: NA; CDR3nt: TGTGCCAGCAGCCTCGGACAGCAGTTCGATACGCAGTATTTT; CDR3aa: CASSLGQQFDTQYF
v_gene: TRBV7-6; j_gene: TRBJ2-5; abundance: NA; d_gene: NA; CDR3nt: TGTGCCAGCACCTTCACGGCGGGGTGGGGGGAGACCCAGTACTTC; CDR3aa: CASTFTAGWGETQYF
v_gene: TRBV28; j_gene: TRBJ1-4; abundance: NA; d_gene: NA; CDR3nt: TGTGCCAGCACCCCACGGGCGGCTAATAATGAAAAACTGTTTTTT; CDR3aa: CASTPRAANNEKLFF
v_gene: TRBV29-1; j_gene: TRBJ2-7; abundance: NA; d_gene: NA; CDR3nt: TGCAGCGTTCGCGACATGCACTCCTACGAGCAGTACTTC; CDR3aa: CSVRDMHSYEQYF
v_gene: TRBV2; j_gene: TRBJ1-3; abundance: NA; d_gene: TRBD1; CDR3nt: TGTGCCAGCAGGGACAGGGGCCCTGGAAACACCATATATTTT; CDR3aa: CASRDRGPGNTIYF
v_gene: TRBV9; j_gene: TRBJ2-2; abundance: once; d_gene: TRBD2; CDR3nt: TGTGCCAGCAGTGGGACTAGCCCGGAGCTGTTTTTT; CDR3aa: CASSGTSPELFF
v_gene: TRBV2; j_gene: TRBJ2-7; abundance: NA; d_gene: TRBD1; CDR3nt: TGTGCCAGCAGACTCCTTCCGGGACAGGGCATCTACGAGCAGTACTTC; CDR3aa: CASRLLPGQGIYEQYF
v_gene: TRBV4-2; j_gene: TRBJ2-3; abundance: NA; d_gene: TRBD2; CDR3nt: TGTGCCAGCAGCCAAGGGGGAGCGGGGGGTGCAGATACGCAGTATTTT; CDR3aa: CASSQGGAGGADTQYF
v_gene: TRBV7-2; j_gene: TRBJ2-1; abundance: NA; d_gene: NA; CDR3nt: TGTGCCAGCAGCCTCGAGGGCAGGGACTACAATGAGCAGTTCTTC; CDR3aa: CASSLEGRDYNEQFF
v_gene: TRBV5-1; j_gene: TRBJ1-3; abundance: NA; d_gene: NA; CDR3nt: TGCGCCAGCAGCGCGGACAGCGGAAACACCATATATTTT; CDR3aa: CASSADSGNTIYF
v_gene: TRBV5-1; j_gene: TRBJ2-7; abundance: NA; d_gene: NA; CDR3nt: TGCGCCAGCAGCTTGGCCCCGGGATACGAGCAGTACTTC; CDR3aa: CASSLAPGYEQYF
v_gene: TRBV30; j_gene: TRBJ2-1; abundance: NA; d_gene: TRBD2; CDR3nt: TGTGCCTGGAGTTCCGGGACTACCGAGCAGTTCTTC; CDR3aa: CAWSSGTTEQFF
v_gene: TRBV29-1; j_gene: TRBJ2-6; abundance: NA; d_gene: NA; CDR3nt: TGCAGCGTTGAAGATCTAACTACTGGGGCCAACGTCCTGACTTTC; CDR3aa: CSVEDLTTGANVLTF
v_gene: TRBV29-1; j_gene: TRBJ2-2; abundance: NA; d_gene: NA; CDR3nt: TGCAGCGCCGATCTATTGGGCGGGGAGCTGTTTTTT; CDR3aa: CSADLLGGELFF
v_gene: TRBV18; j_gene: TRBJ2-1; abundance: NA; d_gene: NA; CDR3nt: TGTGCCAGCTCAGGGCTAGCGACGGGGGAGTTCTTC; CDR3aa: CASSGLATGEFF
v_gene: TRBV7-9; j_gene: TRBJ2-7; abundance: NA; d_gene: TRBD1; CDR3nt: TGTGCCAGCAGCCGATGGGACAGGATCTACGAGCAGTACTTC; CDR3aa: CASSRWDRIYEQYF
v_gene: TRBV2; j_gene: TRBJ2-7; abundance: NA; d_gene: TRBD1; CDR3nt: TGTGCCAGCAGTCTGGGGACAGGGGGCGACGAGCAGTACTTC; CDR3aa: CASSLGTGGDEQYF
v_gene: TRBV11-2; j_gene: TRBJ2-5; abundance: NA; d_gene: NA; CDR3nt: TGTGCCAGCACCCTCCGGGGGCTAGCGGCAAAAGAGACCCAGTACTTC; CDR3aa: CASTLRGLAAKETQYF
v_gene: TRBV10-3; j_gene: TRBJ1-1; abundance: NA; d_gene: TRBD1; CDR3nt: TGTGCCATCAGTGCCCGGACAGGGATGGACACTGAAGCTTTCTTT; CDR3aa: CAISARTGMDTEAFF
v_gene: TRBV30; j_gene: TRBJ2-5; abundance: NA; d_gene: NA; CDR3nt: TGTGCCTGGAGTCTATTCGCGGGGGCCCAAGAGACCCAGTACTTC; CDR3aa: CAWSLFAGAQETQYF
v_gene: TRBV30; j_gene: TRBJ1-1; abundance: NA; d_gene: NA; CDR3nt: TGTGCCTGGAGTTTGGGGGCAAGCACTGAAGCTTTCTTT; CDR3aa: CAWSLGASTEAFF
v_gene: TRBV19; j_gene: TRBJ2-3; abundance: NA; d_gene: TRBD2; CDR3nt: TGTGCCAGTAGTATTGGGGGAGGGCTAGCGGGGCTGGATACGCAGTATTTT; CDR3aa: CASSIGGGLAGLDTQYF
v_gene: TRBV7-9; j_gene: TRBJ2-6; abundance: NA; d_gene: NA; CDR3nt: TGTGCCAGCAGCTTAGTAAGTGGGACTGGGGCCAACGTCCTGACTTTC; CDR3aa: CASSLVSGTGANVLTF
v_gene: TRBV7-9; j_gene: TRBJ2-1; abundance: NA; d_gene: NA; CDR3nt: TGTGCCAGCAGCTCCCTCAATGAGCAGTTCTTC; CDR3aa: CASSSLNEQFF
v_gene: TRBV30; j_gene: TRBJ1-6; abundance: NA; d_gene: TRBD1; CDR3nt: TGTGCCTGGAGTGGGTCGGGACAGTTCGCTCACTTT; CDR3aa: CAWSGSGQFAHF
v_gene: TRBV19; j_gene: TRBJ1-6; abundance: NA; d_gene: NA; CDR3nt: TGTGCCAGTAGTATTCAGGTCACAGGGAATTCACCCCTCCACTTT; CDR3aa: CASSIQVTGNSPLHF
v_gene: TRBV29-1; j_gene: TRBJ2-7; abundance: NA; d_gene: NA; CDR3nt: TGCAGCGCCGACTCCGGACGCGAGCAGTACTTC; CDR3aa: CSADSGREQYF
v_gene: TRBV5-1; j_gene: TRBJ1-2; abundance: NA; d_gene: NA; CDR3nt: TGCGCCAGCAGCGAAACACAGGGAGGCTATGGCTACACCTTC; CDR3aa: CASSETQGGYGYTF
v_gene: TRBV9; j_gene: TRBJ2-5; abundance: NA; d_gene: NA; CDR3nt: TGTGCCAGCAGCTCCGGACTGCAAGAGACCCAGTACTTC; CDR3aa: CASSSGLQETQYF
v_gene: TRBV19; j_gene: TRBJ1-2; abundance: NA; d_gene: NA; CDR3nt: TGTGCCAGTAGGGGGTCCATCGGCTATGGCTACACCTTC; CDR3aa: CASRGSIGYGYTF
v_gene: TRBV18; j_gene: TRBJ2-7; abundance: NA; d_gene: NA; CDR3nt: TGTGCCAGCTCACCATTGGGAGGAGACCCCTACGAGCAGTACTTC; CDR3aa: CASSPLGGDPYEQYF
v_gene: TRBV18; j_gene: TRBJ2-3; abundance: NA; d_gene: TRBD1; CDR3nt: TGTGCCAGCTCACACGGGACAGGGGGCTTCACAGATACGCAGTATTTT; CDR3aa: CASSHGTGGFTDTQYF
v_gene: TRBV19; j_gene: TRBJ2-7; abundance: NA; d_gene: TRBD1; CDR3nt: TGTGCCAGTAGTCCGGGACAGGGGCACACCTACGAGCAGTACTTC; CDR3aa: CASSPGQGHTYEQYF